The following is a T cell receptor beta chain sequence with its context. This clone has a handful of counts. Its binding antigen is unknown. No base-level quality is on record; no much larger clone is a single base apart. The cohort consisted of 600 to 700 healthy bone marrow donors. Cohort members were all nominally healthy when sampled, although unrecorded immune exposures were likely present. The donor tested CMV seropositive, placing the donor among the approximately 290 seropositive members of the cohort. A peripheral blood sample was provided by each donor, and peripheral blood mononuclear cells were used for TCR beta sequencing. The Qiagen DNeasy Blood Extraction Kit was used to extract genomic DNA from the blood cell samples. The data are from a study of cytomegalovirus exposure and HLA in healthy donors listed by TCRdb under 2017. Regarding the study in general: According to an earlier analysis of around 600 of the donors, 150 million to 200 million T cells yielded 100 million or so unique TCR beta sequences and approximately 280 Gb of sequence data. Roughly 320 gigabases of sequencing data and 70 million to 100 million unique TCR sequences made up an early release that covered approximately 650 HLA-typed donors. Of the 398 genotyped donors, around 81% fell in the genetic ancestry cluster associated with self-reported Caucasian donors. The aim of the study was to test whether cataloging public T cell receptors could identify signatures of past pathogen exposure. The T cell repertoires of 666 subjects were profiled by immunosequencing and related to cytomegalovirus serostatus. A separate validation cohort of more than 100 different subjects was used in addition to the roughly 620-subject first cohort. High-throughput TCR immunosequencing, statistical association of individual TCRs with disease status, and machine learning were combined to predict cytomegalovirus infection status. In a later analysis, previously published TCR beta repertoires from hundreds of donors were re-analyzed and high-resolution HLA genotyping was added so that TCR occurrence patterns could be studied. In the later analysis, no new phenotypic data were used to find candidate immune exposures; instead, reliance was placed on TCR beta sequences and their occurrence across donors. In an earlier analysis of a few hundred of the donors, high-throughput TCR beta sequencing was used to judge whether each TCR beta V gene segment behaved as functional or pseudogenic. Donor age, sex, ethnicity and CMV serostatus were compiled alongside the repertoire data. A later genetic analysis used genome-wide SNP genotypes for about three fifths of the roughly 700 donors, treating that subset as a discovery cohort. All discovery cohort repertoires had been generated using a single sequencing platform. Both class I and class II loci were covered by HLA typing, at four-digit resolution. Typing coverage differed by locus: A, B, C, DRB1 and DQB1 were typed in about 620-630 donors, DQA1 in 522, DPA1 in around 610, and DPB1 in roughly 450. Roughly 5 DR-DQ haplotypes were treated as single units for association and clustering because of strong linkage in the cohort. Among about 400 genotyped donors of the cohort, an average of around 240,000 unique TCR beta nucleotide sequences was sequenced per donor, of which about 18% were non-productive.

Summary of the overall study and its limitations: For the cohort, immune exposure information was limited to CMV serostatus. Some IMGT-functional V segments, including TRBV6-2 and TRBV6-3, could not be told apart with the 87-base-pair reads, so those segments were excluded. A further reported finding was that TCR beta sequences accurately predicted the HLA-A and HLA-B alleles for most subjects in the first cohort. Most CMV-associated TCR beta chains appeared to be HLA-restricted in a later analysis, and the HLA associations seemed to be driven largely by CMV exposure. A few of the identified cytomegalovirus-associated TCR beta chains were confirmed in vitro to be specific for cytomegalovirus antigens. The authors suggested that the approach could potentially be extended to other disease states and immunological phenotypes. When HLA alleles, especially DR and DQ, strongly co-occurred, attributing TCR associations to individual alleles was difficult. In a later genetic analysis, a missense DCLRE1C variant was associated with V-gene and J-gene trimming of TCR beta chains, and the association was replicated in an independent cohort. A cluster of highly shared sequence variants was judged likely to be a technical artifact of the sequencing pipeline. In the study, around 150 TCR beta chains were listed as associated with cytomegalovirus. A later analysis found that HLA-associated TCR beta chains were more clonally expanded and had lower generation probabilities than equally common non-associated chains. Correlated functional status among segregating V segments might reflect linkage disequilibrium, but an unknown experimental factor could not be ruled out. In a later analysis, the rate of TCR association differed among HLA loci, with DRB1 alleles having the most associated TCRs and HLA-C alleles having the fewest. The presence/absence analyses assumed that sequencing depth was roughly uniform across donors, and that assumption may not be true. Most TCR sequences were observed very rarely across donors, whereas some public TCRs were present in many individuals. The classifier was reported to diagnose cytomegalovirus status with high specificity and sensitivity in both the original and validation cohorts. Specific HLA alleles were associated with some 15,000 TCR beta sequences at a false discovery rate of 0.05 in a later analysis. Because counts were too low, 15 or so rarely observed V segments, including chromosome 9 orphons, were excluded from the earlier analysis of several hundred of the donors. The cohort was sequenced for TCR beta chains only, and without alpha or paired-chain data the features that could be detected were limited. In an earlier analysis of a few hundred of the donors, most TCR beta V segments were observed in productive rearrangements about 87% or about 30% of the time, broadly matching IMGT annotations. A later genetic analysis reported fewer N-insertions in productive TCRs among donors in an Asian-associated ancestry cluster than the approximately 670-donor mean. HLA typing was unavailable for some donors at each locus, so association tests used only the typed subset. According to a later analysis, parvovirus B19, influenza, CMV and Epstein-Barr virus appeared linked to several top co-occurrence clusters.

From cysteine to phenylalanine, the CDR3 is 13 amino acids long. Here the CDR3 DNA is all that survives: 39 bases in frame from base 1. The trim is 0 bases for V and 5 bases for J, with a gap of 8 bases between the germline ends. The germline V gene (reference sequence) sets CDR1 to SGHKS and CDR2 to YYEKEE. Library construction relied on the immunoSEQ multiplex PCR assay. A mixture of 60 forward primers for TCR Vbeta segments and 13 reverse primers for TCR Jbeta segments was used in the multiplex PCR. The CDR3 region of rearranged TCR beta genes was amplified from genomic DNA by a multiplex PCR assay. On the Illumina HiSeq System, the amplified TCR beta libraries were sequenced as 87-base-pair reads. The paper's processing steps were these. A later analysis counted about 80 million unique TCR beta chains across the 650 to 700 repertoires, and around 12 million of these chains were shared by at least two donors. Raw reads were error-corrected and collapsed into unique sequences with a nearest-neighbor algorithm that merged closely related sequences to remove PCR and sequencing errors. V, D and J gene segments were assigned by aligning CDR3 sequences to IMGT reference sequences. Each retained sequence needed at least a six-nucleotide match to both a V gene segment and a J gene segment. Rearrangements were called productive when the CDR3 lacked stop codons and stayed in frame with V and J; all others were non-productive. CDR3 was defined by IMGT convention, running from the second conserved V-encoded cysteine to the conserved J-encoded phenylalanine. In an earlier analysis of just under 600 of the donors, sequences lacking an unambiguous match to a single V gene segment were excluded. An earlier analysis of 587 of the donors classified V segments as functional when productive rearrangements were above 56.7% and as segregating when the standard deviation between donors was above 5%. A statistical classification framework was developed to diagnose cytomegalovirus status using the catalog of TCR beta chain sequences. V and J gene assignment, in a later analysis, came from comparing TCR nucleotide sequences with IMGT/GENE-DB human TR gene sequences. A later analysis assigned CDR3 sequences and most-parsimonious VDJ recombination scenarios with the TCRdist pipeline. A later analysis defined each TCR beta chain by its CDR3 amino acid sequence plus V-gene family, and excluded reads lacking a unique V-gene family. A later analysis removed roughly 590 highly shared, low-generation-probability nucleotide sequences to deal with suspected cross-contamination and a sequencing artifact. In a later analysis, a clonal expansion index for each public chain was calculated from normalized within-repertoire ranks of inferred template counts. In a later analysis, generation probabilities were computed with a VDJ recombination model fitted to out-of-frame rearrangements, and the resulting probabilities were checked against IGoR. In a later analysis, hypergeometric tests were used to score TCR-TCR, TCR-HLA and TCR-CMV co-occurrence, with a repertoire-size bias correction applied to TCR pairs. A later analysis estimated false discovery rates by permuting HLA or CMV assignments 20 times. A later analysis grouped co-occurring TCRs with DBSCAN, adding TCRdist sequence similarity when clustering within HLA-allele-positive subsets. Co-occurrence clustering excluded repertoires with fewer than 30,000 or more than 120,000 public chains, plus five with anomalous nucleotide sharing. The clones in this table, taken by TCRdb from immuneACCESS, are in-frame only. Not every clone is retained; where verified, under half of the shortfall comes from an unresolved V gene, and the cause of the rest is unknown. From that table come the V and J calls and clone size; the DNA was used to work out D and trimming. The sample table holds about 150,000 clones, of which about 80% were seen once. The ten largest account for roughly 1.4% of the sample.

The sample consisted of PBMCs. The TCR sequence derives from a young woman in good health and CMV-seropositive. The chain is assembled from TRBV5-5 and TRBJ1-1, with the D gene too uncertain to name. DNA sequence: TGTGCCAGCAGCTTGGGGGGAGGAACTGAAGCTTTCTTT. Translation gives CASSLGGGTEAFF. Where the CDR3 stops, the reference TRBV5-5 and TRBJ1-1 genes take over; the full variable domain is DAGVTQSPTHLIKTRGQQVTLRCSPISGHKSVSWYQQVLGQGPQFIFQYYEKEERGRGNFPDRFSARQFPNYSSELNVNALLLGDSALYLCASSLGGGTEAFFGQGTRLTVV.